Listed below are T cell receptor beta chains from one sample, sequenced in a study of Ad26.COV2.S vaccination and SARS-CoV-2 variants. Sequenced by immunoSEQ multiplex PCR; TCRdb stores in-frame clones only, minus some. The sample consists of more than 300,000 clones, 70% to 90% of them appearing once. The input for sequencing was peripheral blood, taken in a trial of Ad26.COV2.S vaccine versus placebo. The origin of the receptors is a person between 18 and 59 years old who received the Ad26.COV2.S COVID-19 vaccine or a placebo. The CDR3 runs from the conserved cysteine through the conserved F or W. The order of the fields is clone size, D gene, V gene, J gene, CDR3 DNA, CDR3 protein. D genes are given only for firm matches. Part of the rows lack a size; the others show once, few, many or a class for expanded clones.

clone_size: -; d_call: TRBD1; v_call: TRBV7-6; j_call: TRBJ1-4; cdr3_nt: TGTGCCAGCAGCTTACCGAAATCGGGACAGGGCGGTTTGAATGAAAAACTGTTTTTT; cdr3_aa: CASSLPKSGQGGLNEKLFF
clone_size: -; d_call: TRBD2; v_call: TRBV5-1; j_call: TRBJ2-5; cdr3_nt: TGCGCCAGCAGCCCACTAGCGGGGGGAGAGACCCAGTACTTC; cdr3_aa: CASSPLAGGETQYF
clone_size: -; d_call: -; v_call: TRBV4-1; j_call: TRBJ2-3; cdr3_nt: TGCGCCAGCAGCCAAGATCGGCGGGGCTACACAGATACGCAGTATTTT; cdr3_aa: CASSQDRRGYTDTQYF
clone_size: -; d_call: TRBD1; v_call: TRBV27; j_call: TRBJ1-3; cdr3_nt: TGTGCCAGCAGGCCCCAGACAGGGAAAGGATCCACCATATATTTT; cdr3_aa: CASRPQTGKGSTIYF
clone_size: -; d_call: -; v_call: TRBV3-1/TRBV3-2; j_call: TRBJ2-3; cdr3_nt: TGTGCCAGCAGCAGGGGGGGGGCCGGCACAGATACGCAGTATTTT; cdr3_aa: CASSRGGAGTDTQYF
clone_size: -; d_call: -; v_call: TRBV15; j_call: TRBJ1-3; cdr3_nt: TGTGCCACCAGCAGAGATCATGGGGTACCGGGTACTGGAAACACCATATATTTT; cdr3_aa: CATSRDHGVPGTGNTIYF
clone_size: -; d_call: -; v_call: TRBV6-5; j_call: TRBJ1-5; cdr3_nt: TGTGCCAGCAGTCTAGAGCTTTATAGCAATCAGCCCCAGCATTTT; cdr3_aa: CASSLELYSNQPQHF
clone_size: -; d_call: TRBD1; v_call: TRBV19; j_call: TRBJ1-1; cdr3_nt: TGTGCCAGTAGTGAGGGACAGGGGAGAACTGAAGCTTTCTTT; cdr3_aa: CASSEGQGRTEAFF
clone_size: once; d_call: -; v_call: TRBV4-1; j_call: TRBJ1-2; cdr3_nt: TGCGCCAGCAGCCAGGGGACACAATATAGAAAAGGAACGTATGGCTACACCTTC; cdr3_aa: CASSQGTQYRKGTYGYTF
clone_size: -; d_call: -; v_call: TRBV5-1; j_call: TRBJ1-1; cdr3_nt: TGCGCCAGCAGCTTCAGGGGAGAGGTCTGGACTGAAGCTTTCTTT; cdr3_aa: CASSFRGEVWTEAFF
clone_size: -; d_call: -; v_call: TRBV18; j_call: TRBJ1-2; cdr3_nt: TGTGCCAGCTCACCGGGAGATAACTATGGCTACACCTTC; cdr3_aa: CASSPGDNYGYTF
clone_size: -; d_call: -; v_call: TRBV25-1; j_call: TRBJ2-2; cdr3_nt: TGTGCCAGCAGTGAATATCGGGAAAACACCGGGGAGCTGTTTTTT; cdr3_aa: CASSEYRENTGELFF
clone_size: -; d_call: -; v_call: TRBV7-3; j_call: TRBJ2-1; cdr3_nt: TGTGCCAGCAGCTTGGACGCCTTTGACAATGAGCAGTTCTTC; cdr3_aa: CASSLDAFDNEQFF